The 18 T cell receptor beta chains below all came from one sample that was sequenced in a study of T cell responses to AZD1222 COVID-19 vaccine. TCRdb's table, derived via immunoSEQ multiplex PCR, lists solely in-frame clones and lacks some. Among around 110,000 clones listed, about 90% were seen once. Here the sequenced sample was peripheral blood, taken on day 0 of AZD1222 vaccination. The source is an adult in good health.

This chain joins TRBV7-3 and TRBJ2-6, with TRBD1 as a possible D gene (5 bases). V was cut by 5 bases and J by 0 bases, with 8 bases left in between. This CDR3 spans 15 amino acids. Looked up from germline, CDR1 is SGHTA and CDR2 is FQGTGA. CDR3 protein: CASSPGSSGANVLTF. CDR3 DNA: TGTGCCAGCAGCCCAGGGTCCTCTGGGGCCAACGTCCTGACTTTC.

The gene calls are TRBV15 and TRBJ1-4; TRBD1 is a possible D gene (6 bases). The CDR3 length is 14 residues. Germline V CDR1 and CDR2: LNHNV, YYDKDF (reference sequence). Trimming removed 5 bases at V and 7 bases at J, with 14 bases between. Written as DNA, the CDR3 is TGTGCCACCAGCGCGGGACAAGGATTTGAAAAACTGTTTTTT. Its protein is CATSAGQGFEKLFF.

This clone was counted only a few times. V is TRBV30 and J is TRBJ1-6, with unresolved D. The CDR3 sequence is 13 residues long. CDR1 and CDR2 (germline): GTSNPN, SVGIG (reference sequence). V was trimmed by 0 bases and J by 7 bases, leaving 7 bases between them. Here the CDR3 DNA reads TGTGCCTGGAGTGTCATGGGGAATTCACCCCTCCACTTT. Protein product: CAWSVMGNSPLHF.

This sequence joins TRBV3-1 (or the pseudogene TRBV3-2) and TRBJ1-2; 10 nucleotides agree with TRBD1. Unmatched junction bases numbered 3, after V lost 5 bases and J lost 6 bases. The CDR3 totals 13 residues. Germline values: CDR1 LGHDT, CDR2 YNNKEL (reference sequence). CDR3 sequence reads: CASSYGTGDGYTF. The CDR3 DNA is TGTGCCAGCAGCTACGGGACAGGGGATGGCTACACCTTC.

The DNA of the CDR3 is TGTGCCAGCAGCTTAGTGTGGCTGGGCGAGCAGTACTTC. This gives the protein CASSLVWLGEQYF. This chain connects TRBV7-2 to TRBJ2-7; D is unresolved. CDR3 length equals 13 residues. Trimming removed 1 base at V and 6 bases at J, with 10 bases between. Germline loops: CDR1 SGHTA, CDR2 FQGNSA.

The chain couples TRBV19 to TRBJ2-3; possibly TRBD2 for D (6 bases). CDR1 is LNHDA, CDR2 SQIVND, per germline (reference sequence). The CDR3 has 15 amino acids. Trimming took 8 bases from V and 1 from J, leaving 16 bases between them. The CDR3 sequence: CASEGRDSRTDTQYF. In DNA, the CDR3 is TGTGCCAGTGAAGGCCGGGACTCCCGCACAGATACGCAGTATTTT.

The DNA of the CDR3 is TGTGCCAGCAGTGAGGACAGGGGGCACACTGAAGCTTTCTTT. Amino acid sequence: CASSEDRGHTEAFF. The gene calls are TRBV6-1 and TRBJ1-1, with 11 nucleotides matching TRBD1. Germline V gene data show CDR1 as MNHNS and CDR2 as SASEGT. The CDR3 loop spans 14 amino acids. V shed 3 bases and J 3 bases; nucleotides not matched to a gene: 0.

The chain carries TRBV19 and TRBJ1-2; 8 bases are a match to TRBD1. The germline CDR1 and CDR2 sequences are LNHDA and SQIVND (reference sequence). The CDR3 sequence is 11 residues long. The J segment lost 8 bases and the V segment lost 6 bases, leaving 2 bases of the junction unmatched. The CDR3 DNA reads as TGTGCCAGTAGGACAGGGGAAGGCTACACCTTC. It is translated as CASRTGEGYTF.

The rearrangement joins TRBV11-3 to TRBJ2-5, with D tentatively TRBD2 (6 bases). The CDR3 runs to 13 residues. From germline, CDR1 is SGHNT and CDR2 YENEEA. The ends were cut back, 2 bases at V and 9 bases at J, with 13 bases in the middle. The CDR3 reads CASSLYGTGAQYF. CDR3 DNA sequence: TGTGCCAGCAGCTTATATGGGACGGGGGCCCAGTACTTC.

The J gene is TRBJ2-3, the V gene TRBV7-9; TRBD2 aligns across 7 bases. The CDR3 totals 17 residues. CDR1 and CDR2 (germline): SEHNR, FQNEAQ (reference sequence). The V gene end was trimmed by 5 bases and the J gene end by 4 bases; junction bases not matched to a gene: 15. The CDR3 sequence is CASSAPIGAGEADTQYF. DNA of the CDR3: TGTGCCAGCAGCGCGCCGATTGGGGCGGGAGAGGCAGATACGCAGTATTTT.

V gene TRBV10-3 combines with J gene TRBJ2-7; no firm D call. The CDR3 is 15 amino acids. V was trimmed by 0 bases and J by 7 bases, leaving 16 bases between them. CDR1 ENHRY and CDR2 SYGVKD come from the germline V gene. The CDR3 DNA sequence: TGTGCCATCAGTGAGTCCCCTATACCTAGTTATGAGCAGTACTTC. This encodes CAISESPIPSYEQYF.

The genes are TRBV6-2 or TRBV6-3 and TRBJ1-5, with a possible D match to TRBD1 (6 bases). Trimming cost V 3 bases and J 0 bases, with 18 bases left between them. CDR3 length: 18 amino acids. Per germline, CDR1 MNHEY and CDR2 SVGEGT. CDR3 sequence reads: CASSYRTGTPYSNQPQHF. In nucleotides, the CDR3 is TGTGCCAGCAGTTATCGGACCGGGACACCCTATAGCAATCAGCCCCAGCATTTT.

The rearrangement joins TRBV9 to TRBJ2-3; tentative D call: TRBD2 (5 bases). Trimming left V 3 bases short and J 0 bases short, with 11 bases between. CDR1 and CDR2 (germline): SGDLS, YYNGEE. The CDR3 runs to 15 residues. The CDR3, as DNA: TGTGCCAGCAGCGCCGAGGGTTATAGCACAGATACGCAGTATTTT. The encoded protein is CASSAEGYSTDTQYF.

The J gene is TRBJ2-3, the V gene TRBV11-2; TRBD2 matches 7 bases. CDR1 and CDR2 from the germline V gene are SGHAT and FQNNGV. The V and J ends lost 4 bases and 5 bases, in that order; junction bases with no gene match: 15. The CDR3 is 17 amino acids. CDR3 region: CASSSPSLAAVGDTQYF. CDR3 sequence (DNA): TGTGCCAGCAGCTCCCCGTCGCTAGCGGCCGTTGGAGATACGCAGTATTTT. Full variable domain (outside the CDR3, taken from reference TRBV11-2 and TRBJ2-3): EAGVAQSPRYKIIEKRQSVAFWCNPISGHATLYWYQQILGQGPKLLIQFQNNGVVDDSQLPKDRFSAERLKGVDSTLKIQPAKLEDSAVYLCASSSPSLAAVGDTQYFGPGTRLTVL.

The chain has TRBV10-1 and TRBJ2-7; TRBD2 aligns across 12 bases. The CDR3 has 21 amino acids. With 3 bases clipped from V and 2 bases from J, the junction kept 20 bases outside the gene matches. Germline V gene sequence: CDR1 WNHNN, CDR2 SYGVQD (reference sequence). CDR3 residues: CASSDVLERTSGTSTTYEQYF. The CDR3, as DNA: TGCGCCAGCAGTGACGTCTTGGAGAGGACTAGCGGGACGTCGACAACCTACGAGCAGTACTTC.

The count of this clone is one. V and J are TRBV19 and TRBJ2-1; tentatively, D is TRBD1 (5 bases). With 5 bases removed from V and 8 bases from J, the gap between germline ends came to 13 bases. In germline, CDR1 is LNHDA, CDR2 SQIVND (reference sequence). The length of the CDR3 is 13 residues. CDR3 loop: CASSLRQGYEQFF. The CDR3 nucleotides read TGTGCCAGTAGTTTGAGGCAGGGCTATGAGCAGTTCTTC.

This chain connects TRBV20-1 to TRBJ2-1, with 11 bases that match TRBD2. The V and J ends lost 3 bases and 8 bases, in that order; junction bases with no gene match: 6. This CDR3 contains 14 residues. Germline-derived CDR1 and CDR2 are DFQATT and SNEGSKA (reference sequence). CDR3 amino acids: CSASSGRASDEQFF. The CDR3 nucleotides read TGCAGTGCTAGTAGCGGGAGGGCCTCTGATGAGCAGTTCTTC.

This chain uses TRBV5-6 with TRBJ2-3; D uncertain. Per the germline V gene, CDR1 is SGHDT and CDR2 is YYEEEE. CDR3 length: 14 residues. The V end was cut by 0 bases, the J end by 5 bases, with 10 bases between. CDR3 protein: CASSLDLVVDTQYF. In nucleotides, the CDR3 is TGTGCCAGCAGCTTGGATCTGGTCGTAGATACGCAGTATTTT.